This T cell receptor beta chain was obtained from a study of shared clonotypes between healthy human individuals. The count of this clone is one. Method: immunoSEQ multiplex PCR; TCRdb's copy keeps in-frame clones and lacks some. The table lists about 2.5 million clones, around 92% of them singletons. CDR3 size: 15 residues. V dropped 1 base and J dropped 2 bases, with 10 bases sitting between them. The germline gives CDR1 SGHTA, CDR2 FQGTGA. The chain is built from TRBV7-3 and TRBJ2-3; D is uncertain. The sequence was obtained from a man aged 18 to 29 in good health. Some clones in this sample may be carry-over from other donors' samples. Sequenced input: naive CD4+ T cells from PBMCs. Noted subset: CD45RA+ positively selected. CDR3: CASSLNGDTTDTQYF. Written as DNA, the CDR3 is TGTGCCAGCAGCTTAAACGGTGATACCACAGATACGCAGTATTTT.